This T cell receptor beta chain was captured by sequencing in a study of CD8+CD57+ T cells in acquired aplastic anemia. Looking at the study overall: Mean yield of DNA from sorted CD4+ and CD8+ cells was 3.2 ug. Study-wide findings and caveats: The number of CD8+ CDR3 sequences shared by patients and controls was about 30.

This clonotype was found a few times. Its antigen is unidentified. The template for TCR beta VDJ and CDR3 sequence profiling was genomic DNA. TCRdb re-analysed the reads in MiXCR, keeping a single row per CDR3 protein. The sample lists some 180,000 distinct CDR3 sequences, roughly half occurring once. Germline V gene data show CDR1 as SNHLY and CDR2 as FYNNEI. V was shortened by 0 bases and J by 7 bases, with 15 bases between the two germline ends. This CDR3 has 15 amino acids. The rearrangement joins TRBV2 to TRBJ1-2, with unresolved D. The TCR sequence derives from a human donor in good health. The sequenced material came from sorted CD4+, CD8+, or CD8+CD57+ T cells (not recorded which) from PBMCs. For the CDR3, the DNA is TGTGCCAGCAGTGAAGCGCCCCCGGCCAAGAGTGGCTACACCTTC. Its translation is CASSEAPPAKSGYTF.